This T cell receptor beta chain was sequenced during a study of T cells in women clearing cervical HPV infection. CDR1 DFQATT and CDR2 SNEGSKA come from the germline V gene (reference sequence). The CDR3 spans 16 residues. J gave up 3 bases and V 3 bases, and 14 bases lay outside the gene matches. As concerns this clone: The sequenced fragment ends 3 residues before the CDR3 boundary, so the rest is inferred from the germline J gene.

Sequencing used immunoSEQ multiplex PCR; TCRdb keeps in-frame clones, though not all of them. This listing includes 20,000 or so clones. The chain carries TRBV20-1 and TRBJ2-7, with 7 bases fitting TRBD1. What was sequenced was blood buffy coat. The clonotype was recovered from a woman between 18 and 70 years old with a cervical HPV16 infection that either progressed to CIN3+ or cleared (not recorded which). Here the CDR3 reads CSARIIGHRGDYEQYF. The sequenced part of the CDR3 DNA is TGCAGTGCTAGGATAATAGGTCACAGGGGAGACTACGAG.